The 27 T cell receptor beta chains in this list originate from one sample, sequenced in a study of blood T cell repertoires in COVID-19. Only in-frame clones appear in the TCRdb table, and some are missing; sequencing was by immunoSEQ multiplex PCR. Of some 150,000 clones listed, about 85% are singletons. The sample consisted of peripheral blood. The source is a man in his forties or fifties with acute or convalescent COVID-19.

CDR3 sequence reads: CASSGTGDDYETQYF. The CDR3 DNA sequence: TGTGCCAGCAGCGGGACAGGGGATGATTACGAGACCCAGTACTTC. The chain uses TRBV9 and TRBJ2-5; 9 nucleotides agree with TRBD1. The CDR3 contains 15 residues. CDR1 and CDR2 (germline): SGDLS, YYNGEE. V trimming: 3 bases; J trimming: 5 bases; junction bases outside the gene matches: 8.

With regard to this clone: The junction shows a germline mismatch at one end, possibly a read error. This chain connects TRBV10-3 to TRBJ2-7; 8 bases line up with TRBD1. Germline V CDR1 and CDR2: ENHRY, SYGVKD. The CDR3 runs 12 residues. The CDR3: CAISVRDRYSNF. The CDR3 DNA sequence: TGTGCCATCAGTGTACGGGACAGGTATTCAAACTTC.

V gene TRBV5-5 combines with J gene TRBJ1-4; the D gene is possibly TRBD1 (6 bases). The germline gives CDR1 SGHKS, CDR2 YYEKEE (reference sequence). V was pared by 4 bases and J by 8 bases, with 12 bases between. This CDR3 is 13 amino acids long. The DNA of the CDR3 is TGTGCCAGCAGCCTAGGGACACGCGAAAAACTGTTTTTT. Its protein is CASSLGTREKLFF. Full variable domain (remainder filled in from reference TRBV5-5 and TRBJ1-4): DAGVTQSPTHLIKTRGQQVTLRCSPISGHKSVSWYQQVLGQGPQFIFQYYEKEERGRGNFPDRFSARQFPNYSSELNVNALLLGDSALYLCASSLGTREKLFFGSGTQLSVL.

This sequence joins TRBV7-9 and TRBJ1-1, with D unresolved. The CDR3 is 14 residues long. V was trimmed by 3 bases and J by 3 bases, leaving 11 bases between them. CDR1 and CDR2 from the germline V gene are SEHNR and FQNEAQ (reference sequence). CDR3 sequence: CASSFHLRDTEAFF. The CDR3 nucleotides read TGTGCCAGCAGCTTCCATTTACGGGACACTGAAGCTTTCTTT.

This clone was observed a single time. CDR3 nucleotides: TGTGCCAGCACTAGGGACAGGAATCAGCCCCAGCATTTT. It specifies CASTRDRNQPQHF. The chain carries TRBV6-5 and TRBJ1-5; 8 nucleotides line up with TRBD1. V trimming: 7 bases; J trimming: 4 bases; junction bases outside the gene matches: 3. CDR3 size: 13 residues. In germline, CDR1 is MNHEY, CDR2 SVGAGI.

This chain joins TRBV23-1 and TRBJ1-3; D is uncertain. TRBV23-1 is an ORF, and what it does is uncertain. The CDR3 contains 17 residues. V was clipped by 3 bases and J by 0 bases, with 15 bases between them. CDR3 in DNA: TGCGCCAGCAGTCAGGCACACCGAGCGGTCTCTGGAAACACCATATATTTT. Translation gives CASSQAHRAVSGNTIYF.

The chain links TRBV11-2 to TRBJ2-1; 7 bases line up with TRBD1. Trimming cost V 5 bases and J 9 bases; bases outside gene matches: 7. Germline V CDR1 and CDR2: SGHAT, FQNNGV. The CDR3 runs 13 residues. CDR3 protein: CASSLSDRVEQFF. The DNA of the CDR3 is TGTGCCAGCAGCCTATCCGACAGGGTTGAGCAGTTCTTC. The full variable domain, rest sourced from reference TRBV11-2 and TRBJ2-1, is EAGVAQSPRYKIIEKRQSVAFWCNPISGHATLYWYQQILGQGPKLLIQFQNNGVVDDSQLPKDRFSAERLKGVDSTLKIQPAKLEDSAVYLCASSLSDRVEQFFGPGTRLTVL.

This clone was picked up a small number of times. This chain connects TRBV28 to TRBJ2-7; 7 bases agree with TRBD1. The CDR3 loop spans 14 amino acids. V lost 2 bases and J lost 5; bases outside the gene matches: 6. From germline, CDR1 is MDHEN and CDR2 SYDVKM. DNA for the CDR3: TGTGCCAGCAGTTTAATAGGGGGCGGCCACGAGCAGTACTTC. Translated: CASSLIGGGHEQYF.

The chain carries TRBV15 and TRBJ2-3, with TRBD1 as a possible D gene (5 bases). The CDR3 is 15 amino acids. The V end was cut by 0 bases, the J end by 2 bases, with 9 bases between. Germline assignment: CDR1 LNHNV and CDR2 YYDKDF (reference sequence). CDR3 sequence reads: CATSRDGAVTDTQYF. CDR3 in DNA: TGTGCCACCAGCAGAGATGGGGCCGTCACAGATACGCAGTATTTT.

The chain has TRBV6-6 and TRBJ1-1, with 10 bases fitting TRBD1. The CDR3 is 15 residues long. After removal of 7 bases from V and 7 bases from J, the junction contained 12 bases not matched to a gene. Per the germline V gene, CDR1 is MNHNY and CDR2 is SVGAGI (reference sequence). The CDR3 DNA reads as TGTGCCAGCAATTCTAGGGGACAGGGGAAAATTGAAGCTTTCTTT. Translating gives CASNSRGQGKIEAFF.

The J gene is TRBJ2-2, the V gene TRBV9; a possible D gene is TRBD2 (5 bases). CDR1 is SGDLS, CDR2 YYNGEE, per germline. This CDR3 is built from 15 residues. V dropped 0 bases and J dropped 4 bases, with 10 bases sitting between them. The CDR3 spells CASSVEPGGTGELFF. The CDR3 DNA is TGTGCCAGCAGCGTAGAGCCAGGAGGCACCGGGGAGCTGTTTTTT.

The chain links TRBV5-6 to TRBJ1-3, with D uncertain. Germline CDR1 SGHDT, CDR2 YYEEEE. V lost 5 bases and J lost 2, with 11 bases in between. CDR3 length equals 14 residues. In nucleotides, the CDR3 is TGTGCCAGCAGGGCACTAGGAGCTGGAAACACCATATATTTT. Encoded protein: CASRALGAGNTIYF. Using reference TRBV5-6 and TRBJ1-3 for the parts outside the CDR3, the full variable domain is DAGVTQSPTHLIKTRGQQVTLRCSPKSGHDTVSWYQQALGQGPQFIFQYYEEEERQRGNFPDRFSGHQFPNYSSELNVNALLLGDSALYLCASRALGAGNTIYFGEGSWLTVV.

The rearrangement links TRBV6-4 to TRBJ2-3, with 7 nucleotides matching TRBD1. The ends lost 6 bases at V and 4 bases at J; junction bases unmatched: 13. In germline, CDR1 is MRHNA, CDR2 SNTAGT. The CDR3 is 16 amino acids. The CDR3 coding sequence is TGTGCCAGCAGCCCAACAGGGGTGTATGGATCAGATACGCAGTATTTT. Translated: CASSPTGVYGSDTQYF.

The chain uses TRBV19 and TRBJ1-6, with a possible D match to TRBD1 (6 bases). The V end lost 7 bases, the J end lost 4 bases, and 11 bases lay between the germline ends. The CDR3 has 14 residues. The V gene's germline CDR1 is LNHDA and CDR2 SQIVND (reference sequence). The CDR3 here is CASKPGQYNSPLHF. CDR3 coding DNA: TGTGCCAGTAAGCCGGGACAATATAATTCACCCCTCCACTTT.

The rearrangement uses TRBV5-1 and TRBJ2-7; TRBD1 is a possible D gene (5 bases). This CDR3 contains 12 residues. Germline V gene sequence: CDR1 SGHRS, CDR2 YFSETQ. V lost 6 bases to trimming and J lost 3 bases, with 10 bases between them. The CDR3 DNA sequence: TGCGCCAGCACGGACCAGGGCTACGAGCAGTACTTC. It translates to CASTDQGYEQYF. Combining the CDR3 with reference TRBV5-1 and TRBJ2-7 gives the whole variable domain KAGVTQTPRYLIKTRGQQVTLSCSPISGHRSVSWYQQTPGQGLQFLFEYFSETQRNKGNFPGRFSGRQFSNSRSEMNVSTLELGDSALYLCASTDQGYEQYFGPGTRLTVT.

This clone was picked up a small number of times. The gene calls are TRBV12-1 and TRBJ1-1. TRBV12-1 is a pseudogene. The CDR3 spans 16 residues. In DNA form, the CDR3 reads TGTGCCAGCCCCTTTTATGGAGGGGTTGATGACACTGAAGCTTTCTTT. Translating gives CASPFYGGVDDTEAFF.

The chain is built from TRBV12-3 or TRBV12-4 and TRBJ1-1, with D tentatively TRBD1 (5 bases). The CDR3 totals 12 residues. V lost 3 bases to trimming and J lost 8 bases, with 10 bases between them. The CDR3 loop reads CASSFGAGEAFF. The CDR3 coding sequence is TGTGCCAGCAGTTTTGGGGCAGGGGAAGCTTTCTTT.

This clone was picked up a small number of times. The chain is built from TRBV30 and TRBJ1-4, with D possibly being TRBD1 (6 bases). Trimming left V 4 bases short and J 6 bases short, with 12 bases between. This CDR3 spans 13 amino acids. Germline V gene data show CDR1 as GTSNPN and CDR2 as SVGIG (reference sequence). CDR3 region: CAWMGRGYEKLFF. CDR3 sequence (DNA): TGTGCCTGGATGGGCAGGGGTTATGAAAAACTGTTTTTT.

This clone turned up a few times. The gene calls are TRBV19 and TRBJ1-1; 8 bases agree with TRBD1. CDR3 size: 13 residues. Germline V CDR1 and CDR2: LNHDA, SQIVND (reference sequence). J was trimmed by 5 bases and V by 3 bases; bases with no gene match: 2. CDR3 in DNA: TGTGCCAGTAGTATTACAGGGGGGACTGAAGCTTTCTTT. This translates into CASSITGGTEAFF.

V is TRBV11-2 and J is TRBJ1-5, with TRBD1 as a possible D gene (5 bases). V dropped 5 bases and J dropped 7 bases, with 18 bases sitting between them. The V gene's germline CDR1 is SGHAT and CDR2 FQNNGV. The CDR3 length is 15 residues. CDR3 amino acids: CASSLLRGKGQPQHF. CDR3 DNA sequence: TGTGCCAGCAGCCTCCTGCGGGGGAAAGGGCAGCCCCAGCATTTT.

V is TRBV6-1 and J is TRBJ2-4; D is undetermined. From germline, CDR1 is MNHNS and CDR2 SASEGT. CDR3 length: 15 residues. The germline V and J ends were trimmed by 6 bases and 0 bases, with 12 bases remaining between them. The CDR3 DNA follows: TGTGCCAGCAGCCTCAGTAGCCTAGCCAAAAACATTCAGTACTTC. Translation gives CASSLSSLAKNIQYF.

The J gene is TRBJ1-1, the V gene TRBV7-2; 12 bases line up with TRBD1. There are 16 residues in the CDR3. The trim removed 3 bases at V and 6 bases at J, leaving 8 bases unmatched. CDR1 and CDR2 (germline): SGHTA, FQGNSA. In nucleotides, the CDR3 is TGTGCCAGCAGCTTTCCACCGGGACAGGGGGCATCTGAAGCTTTCTTT. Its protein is CASSFPPGQGASEAFF.

The CDR3 DNA follows: TGTGCCAGTAGTATGTCTATGGCAGGTGAGCAGTTCTTC. This gives the protein CASSMSMAGEQFF. This rearrangement joins TRBV19 to TRBJ2-1; D ambiguous. The V gene lost 3 bases and the J gene lost 9 bases, with 12 bases spanning the gap. Looked up from germline, CDR1 is LNHDA and CDR2 is SQIVND (reference sequence). This CDR3 spans 13 amino acids.

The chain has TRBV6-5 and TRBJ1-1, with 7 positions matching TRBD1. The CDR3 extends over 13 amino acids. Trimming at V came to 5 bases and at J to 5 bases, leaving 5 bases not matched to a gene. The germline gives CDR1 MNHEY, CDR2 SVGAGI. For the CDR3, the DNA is TGTGCCAGCAGTCTTACAGGGGAGACTGAAGCTTTCTTT. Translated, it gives CASSLTGETEAFF.

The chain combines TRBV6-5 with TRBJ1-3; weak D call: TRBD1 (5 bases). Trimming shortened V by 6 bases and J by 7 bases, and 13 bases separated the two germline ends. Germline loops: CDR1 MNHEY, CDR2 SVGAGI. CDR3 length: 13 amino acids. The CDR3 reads CASRDDSRNTIYF. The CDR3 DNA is TGTGCCAGCAGAGATGACAGTCGGAACACCATATATTTT.

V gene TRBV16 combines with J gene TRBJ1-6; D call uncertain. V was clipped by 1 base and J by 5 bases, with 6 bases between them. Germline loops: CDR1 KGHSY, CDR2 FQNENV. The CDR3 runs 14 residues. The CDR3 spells CASSQWPDNSPLHF. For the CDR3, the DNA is TGTGCCAGCAGCCAATGGCCTGATAATTCACCCCTCCACTTT.

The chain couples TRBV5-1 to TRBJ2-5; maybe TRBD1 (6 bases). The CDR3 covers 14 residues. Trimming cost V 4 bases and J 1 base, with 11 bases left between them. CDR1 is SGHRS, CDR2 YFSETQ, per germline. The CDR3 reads CASSRTAPQETQYF. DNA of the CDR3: TGCGCCAGCAGCCGGACAGCCCCCCAAGAGACCCAGTACTTC.